This T cell receptor beta chain emerged from a study of prognosis after radiotherapy for stage I lung cancer. Germline-derived CDR1 and CDR2 are SGHVS and FNYEAQ. Trimming removed 5 bases at V and 10 bases at J, with 21 bases between. This CDR3 is built from 15 residues. The study amplified the TCR beta CDR3 region from genomic DNA. This amplification was carried out by two rounds of multiplex PCR. Round one of PCR was performed, and it used primers specific to each TRBV and TRBJ gene. TCRdb itself ran the multiplex PCR reads through MiXCR, one entry per CDR3 protein. Among about 27,000 distinct CDR3 sequences listed, 40% to 55% were seen once.

The sample in question was PBMCs, obtained before or after stereotactic body radiation therapy (not recorded which). J is TRBJ1-5 and V is TRBV7-6, with D perhaps matching TRBD1 (6 bases). The sequence came from a donor aged 50 or older with non-small cell lung cancer. DNA of the CDR3: TGTGCCAGCAGCGAGAACAGGGTAGGTGGACATCCCCAGCATTTT. It encodes CASSENRVGGHPQHF.